A selection of T cell receptor beta chains follows, all from one sample in a study of cytomegalovirus exposure and HLA in healthy donors. Only in-frame clones appear in the TCRdb table, and some are missing; sequencing was by immunoSEQ multiplex PCR. The sample has some 170,000 clones, roughly 80% seen once. The source material was PBMCs. Source of these receptors: a woman aged 25 to 39 in good health and CMV-seropositive. Each CDR3 is given without its conserved first and last residue.

TRBJ1-1	TRBV18	ASSTMRTGNTEAF
TRBJ1-6	TRBV6-5	ASSYYRSSYNSPLH
TRBJ2-5	TRBV5-5	ASSADRGETQY
TRBJ1-3	TRBV4-2	ASSQGAWTGGSGNTIY
TRBJ1-2	TRBV27	ASSPDTGLYVGYT
TRBJ2-3	TRBV25-1	ASQPRTGISTDTQY
TRBJ1-5	TRBV6-6	ASSSGTGGNQPQH
TRBJ2-4	TRBV21-1	ASSKGRQGVLAKNIQY
TRBJ1-1	TRBV7-2	ASSSDTPTEAF
TRBJ1-1	TRBV2	ASSDEGDTEAF
TRBJ2-2	TRBV9	ASSGQGFGGELF
TRBJ2-5	TRBV5-4	ASSLRQGETQY
TRBJ2-5	TRBV7-7	ASSLGSGGQETQY
TRBJ2-3	TRBV5-1	ASSLGTSGWADTQY
TRBJ1-5	TRBV6-1	ASSEWKENQPQH
TRBJ1-1	TRBV5-6	ASSPPLDRGNTEAF
TRBJ2-7	TRBV9	ASSESPGHSYEQY
TRBJ1-1	TRBV12-5	ASGLEAGGTEAF
TRBJ2-1	TRBV7-9	ASSRTGGRVNEQF
TRBJ1-1	TRBV7-8	ASSLVAGRDTEAF
TRBJ1-2	TRBV30	AWSVQETSYGYT
TRBJ1-1	TRBV7-9	ASSSTAQGDTEAF
TRBJ1-2	TRBV2	ASSFRVASGYT
TRBJ2-1	TRBV6-5	ASTPSGGNEQF
TRBJ2-2	TRBV7-7	ASGGQGASSGELF
TRBJ1-1	TRBV6-5	ASSADRTEAF
TRBJ2-5	TRBV4-2	ASSPKTGGGYETQY
TRBJ2-1	TRBV19	ASSINRGREQF
TRBJ2-4	TRBV19	ASSKGLAGALAKNIQY
TRBJ2-3	TRBV9	ASSVEWGFDTDTQY
TRBJ2-3	TRBV7-6	ASSPVNLPDTQY
TRBJ2-2	TRBV7-2	ASSFSGGGTGELF
TRBJ1-1	TRBV20-1	SASRGTEAF
TRBJ1-2	TRBV5-6	ASSLLRVSYGYT
TRBJ1-1	TRBV5-1	ASTVDIWNTEAF
TRBJ2-1	TRBV7-2	ASSPGLAEEF
TRBJ2-5	TRBV7-2	ASSTNPGETQY
TRBJ2-7	TRBV6-5	ASSYLGTGGYEQY
TRBJ1-6	TRBV2	ASSDPGGLNSPLH
TRBJ2-7	TRBV14	ASSQDTDEQY
TRBJ2-3	TRBV5-1	ASTPRAGVTDTQY
TRBJ2-1	TRBV7-8	ASSPTVTYNEQF
TRBJ1-3	TRBV5-1	ASSFGTGGPGNTIY
TRBJ2-7	TRBV4-3	ASSQEDRGYEQY
TRBJ1-1	TRBV5-1	ASSTRGWNTEAF
TRBJ1-6	TRBV7-2	ASSFTGAFNSPLH
TRBJ1-2	TRBV2	ASSELWGDYGYT
TRBJ1-5	TRBV19	ATGDRGTSNQPQH
TRBJ2-5	TRBV25-1	ASIGDRGETQY
TRBJ1-1	TRBV7-3	ASSLTHGNTEAF
TRBJ1-2	TRBV7-9	ATTPRAGGAGGYT
TRBJ2-5	TRBV15	ATSREPGTQETQY
TRBJ1-2	TRBV2	ASSGIQGTYYGYT
TRBJ2-5	TRBV4-3	ASSLNRIQETQY
TRBJ1-1	TRBV30	AWSVRLFGGGPNTEAF
TRBJ1-2	TRBV20-1	SASDGDGYT
TRBJ2-1	TRBV5-1	ASSFTADSFNEQF
TRBJ2-7	TRBV5-6	ASSPTGGAYEQY